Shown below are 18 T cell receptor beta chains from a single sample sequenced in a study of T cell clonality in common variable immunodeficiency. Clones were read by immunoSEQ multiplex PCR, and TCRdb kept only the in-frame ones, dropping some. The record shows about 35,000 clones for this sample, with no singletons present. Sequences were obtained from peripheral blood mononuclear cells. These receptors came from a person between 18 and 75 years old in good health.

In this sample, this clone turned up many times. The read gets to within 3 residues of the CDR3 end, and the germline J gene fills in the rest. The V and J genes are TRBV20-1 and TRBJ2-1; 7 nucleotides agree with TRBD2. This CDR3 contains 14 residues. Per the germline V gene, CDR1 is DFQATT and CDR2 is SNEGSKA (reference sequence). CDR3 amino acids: CSLSPGLRVNEQFF. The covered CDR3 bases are TGCAGCCTAAGTCCGGGACTACGGGTAAATGAG.

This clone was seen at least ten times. CDR3 loop: CASKGGGENSPLHF. The sequenced CDR3 bases are TGTGCCAGCAAAGGAGGGGGGGAGAATTCACCC. The V and J genes are TRBV2 and TRBJ1-6; weak D call: TRBD1 (6 bases). The CDR3 end is not reached by the read, which stops 3 residues before it; the germline J gene fills it in. V lost 7 bases to trimming and J lost 7 bases, with 14 bases between them. CDR3 length equals 14 residues. In germline, CDR1 is SNHLY, CDR2 FYNNEI. The full variable domain, rest sourced from reference TRBV2 and TRBJ1-6, is EPEVTQTPSHQVTQMGQEVILRCVPISNHLYFYWYRQILGQKVEFLVSFYNNEISEKSEIFDDQFSVERPDGSNFTLKIRSTKLEDSAMYFCASKGGGENSPLHFGNGTRLTVT.

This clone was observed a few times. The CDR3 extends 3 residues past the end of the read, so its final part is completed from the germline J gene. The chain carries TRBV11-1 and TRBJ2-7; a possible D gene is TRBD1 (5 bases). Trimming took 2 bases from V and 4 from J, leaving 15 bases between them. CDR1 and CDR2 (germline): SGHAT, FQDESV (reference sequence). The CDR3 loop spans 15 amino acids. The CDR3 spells CASSLSPGPGYEQYF. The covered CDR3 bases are TGTGCCAGCAGCTTATCACCAGGGCCTGGGTACGAG.

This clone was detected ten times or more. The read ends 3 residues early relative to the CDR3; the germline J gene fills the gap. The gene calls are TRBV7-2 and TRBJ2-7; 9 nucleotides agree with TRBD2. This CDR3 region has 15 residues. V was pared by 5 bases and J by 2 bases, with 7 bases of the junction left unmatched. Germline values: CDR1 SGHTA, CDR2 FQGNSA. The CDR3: CASSPRLAGPYEQYF. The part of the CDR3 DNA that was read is TGTGCCAGCAGCCCCCGCCTAGCGGGACCCTACGAG.

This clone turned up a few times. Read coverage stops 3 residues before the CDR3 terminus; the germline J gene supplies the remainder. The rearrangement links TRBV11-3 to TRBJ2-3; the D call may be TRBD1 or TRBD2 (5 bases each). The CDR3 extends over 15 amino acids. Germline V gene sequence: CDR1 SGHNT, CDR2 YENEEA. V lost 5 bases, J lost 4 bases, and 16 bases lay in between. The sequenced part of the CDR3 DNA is TGTGCCAGCAGCGTATCAGGTAGAGGGGCAGATACG. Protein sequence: CASSVSGRGADT. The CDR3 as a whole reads CASSVSGRGADTQYF.

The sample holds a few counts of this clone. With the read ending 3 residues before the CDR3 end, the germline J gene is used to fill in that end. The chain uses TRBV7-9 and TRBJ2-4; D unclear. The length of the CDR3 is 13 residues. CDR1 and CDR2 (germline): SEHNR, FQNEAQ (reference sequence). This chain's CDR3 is CASSLGPAYGQYF. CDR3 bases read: TGTGCCAGCAGCCTAGGCCCAGCGTATGGT.

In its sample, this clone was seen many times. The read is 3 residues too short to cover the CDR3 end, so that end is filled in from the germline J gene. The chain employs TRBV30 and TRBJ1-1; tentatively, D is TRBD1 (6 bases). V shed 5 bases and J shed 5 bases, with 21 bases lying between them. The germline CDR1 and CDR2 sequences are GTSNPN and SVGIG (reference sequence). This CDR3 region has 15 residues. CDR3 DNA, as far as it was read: TGTGCCTGGGGCACACGAGGGCAAGGGGGTACTGAA. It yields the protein CAWGTRGQGGTE. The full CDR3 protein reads CAWGTRGQGGTEAFF.

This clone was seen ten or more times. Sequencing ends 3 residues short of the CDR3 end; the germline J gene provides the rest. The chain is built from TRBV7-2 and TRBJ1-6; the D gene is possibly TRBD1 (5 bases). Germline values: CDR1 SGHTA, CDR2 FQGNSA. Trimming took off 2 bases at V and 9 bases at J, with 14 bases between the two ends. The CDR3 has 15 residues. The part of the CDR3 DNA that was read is TGTGCCAGCAGCTTAAAGGGGACTAGGGTTTCACCC. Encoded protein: CASSLKGTRVSP. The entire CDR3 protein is CASSLKGTRVSPLHF. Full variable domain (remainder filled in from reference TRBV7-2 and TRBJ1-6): GAGVSQSPSNKVTEKGKDVELRCDPISGHTALYWYRQSLGQGLEFLIYFQGNSAPDKSGLPSDRFSAERTGGSVSTLTIQRTQQEDSAVYLCASSLKGTRVSPLHFGNGTRLTVT.

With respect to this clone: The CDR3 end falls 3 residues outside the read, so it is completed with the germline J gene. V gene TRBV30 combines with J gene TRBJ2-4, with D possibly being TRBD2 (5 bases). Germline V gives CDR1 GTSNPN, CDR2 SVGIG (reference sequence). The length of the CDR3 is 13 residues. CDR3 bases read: TGTGCCTGGAGTGTGAGCGGCCAAGAGACT. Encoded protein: CAWSVSGQET. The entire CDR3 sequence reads CAWSVSGQETQYF.

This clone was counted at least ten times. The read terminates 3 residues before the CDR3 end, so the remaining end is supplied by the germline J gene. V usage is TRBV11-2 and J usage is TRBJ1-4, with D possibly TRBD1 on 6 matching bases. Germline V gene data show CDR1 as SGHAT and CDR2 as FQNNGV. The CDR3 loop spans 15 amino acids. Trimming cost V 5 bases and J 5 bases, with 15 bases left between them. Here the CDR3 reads CASSPDSLGNEKLFF. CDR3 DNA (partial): TGTGCCAGCAGCCCGGACAGTCTGGGAAATGAAAAA. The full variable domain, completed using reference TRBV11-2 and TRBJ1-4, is EAGVAQSPRYKIIEKRQSVAFWCNPISGHATLYWYQQILGQGPKLLIQFQNNGVVDDSQLPKDRFSAERLKGVDSTLKIQPAKLEDSAVYLCASSPDSLGNEKLFFGSGTQLSVL.

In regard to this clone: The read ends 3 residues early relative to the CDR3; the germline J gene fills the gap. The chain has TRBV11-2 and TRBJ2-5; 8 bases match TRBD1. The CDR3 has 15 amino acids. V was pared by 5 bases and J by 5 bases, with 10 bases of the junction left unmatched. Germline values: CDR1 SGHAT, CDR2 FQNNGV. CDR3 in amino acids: CASSTRQGSFETQYF. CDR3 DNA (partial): TGTGCCAGCAGCACACGACAGGGGAGCTTTGAGACC.

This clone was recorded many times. The DNA read from the CDR3 is TGTGCCAGTACCCCGGGACAGTGGAACACTGAA. It encodes CASTPGQWNTE. The full CDR3 protein is CASTPGQWNTEAFF. V gene TRBV19 combines with J gene TRBJ1-1; TRBD1 matches 7 bases. The read is 3 residues too short to cover the CDR3 end, so that end is filled in from the germline J gene. Germline lookup yields CDR1 LNHDA and CDR2 SQIVND (reference sequence). V shed 7 bases, J shed 1 base, and the junction held 6 bases outside the gene matches. This CDR3 region has 14 residues.

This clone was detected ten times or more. The covered CDR3 bases are TGTGCCAGCAGTGGGTCACAGGGTGCGGGCACCGGGGAG. As protein: CASSGSQGAGTGE. The whole CDR3 reads CASSGSQGAGTGELFF. J is TRBJ2-2 and V is TRBV2; possible D gene TRBD1, 6 bases. The read comes to an end 3 residues before the CDR3 does, leaving the germline J gene to fill in the end. CDR3 length: 16 amino acids. Germline V CDR1 and CDR2: SNHLY, FYNNEI. V lost 4 bases to trimming and J lost 4 bases, with 16 bases between them.

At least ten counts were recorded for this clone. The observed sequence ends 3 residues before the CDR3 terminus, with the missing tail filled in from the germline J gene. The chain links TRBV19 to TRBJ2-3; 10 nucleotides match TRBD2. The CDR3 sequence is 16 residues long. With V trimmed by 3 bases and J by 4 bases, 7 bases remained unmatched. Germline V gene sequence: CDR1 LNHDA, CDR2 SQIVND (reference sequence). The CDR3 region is CASSMETSGKSDTQYF. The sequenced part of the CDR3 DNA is TGTGCCAGTAGTATGGAAACTAGCGGGAAATCAGATACG.

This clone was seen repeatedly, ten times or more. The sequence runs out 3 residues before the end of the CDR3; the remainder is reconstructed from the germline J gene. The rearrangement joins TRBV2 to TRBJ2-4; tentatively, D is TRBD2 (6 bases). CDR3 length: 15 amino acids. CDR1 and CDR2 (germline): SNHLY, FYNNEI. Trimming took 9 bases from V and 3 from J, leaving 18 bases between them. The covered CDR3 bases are TGTGCCAGACCTTGCGGGGCATGGGTCAAAAACATT. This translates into CARPCGAWVKNI. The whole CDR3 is CARPCGAWVKNIQYF. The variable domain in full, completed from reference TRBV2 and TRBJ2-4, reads EPEVTQTPSHQVTQMGQEVILRCVPISNHLYFYWYRQILGQKVEFLVSFYNNEISEKSEIFDDQFSVERPDGSNFTLKIRSTKLEDSAMYFCARPCGAWVKNIQYFGAGTRLSVL.

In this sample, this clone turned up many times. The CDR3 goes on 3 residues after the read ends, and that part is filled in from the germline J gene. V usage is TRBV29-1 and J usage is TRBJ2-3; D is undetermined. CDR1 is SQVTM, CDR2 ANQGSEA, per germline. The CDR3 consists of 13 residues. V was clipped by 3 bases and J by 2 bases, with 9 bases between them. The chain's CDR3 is CSVEGSFTDTQYF. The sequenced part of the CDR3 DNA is TGCAGCGTTGAGGGCTCCTTCACAGATACG.

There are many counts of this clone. The part of the CDR3 DNA that was read is TGCGCCAGCAGCCTCACTCTAGCCAAAAACATT. Encoded protein: CASSLTLAKNI. The whole CDR3 protein reads CASSLTLAKNIQYF. The V call is TRBV4-1, the J call TRBJ2-4; D gene unclear. The CDR3 extends 3 residues past the end of the read, so its final part is completed from the germline J gene. V lost 4 bases, J lost 0 bases, and 7 bases lay in between. Germline V lookup: CDR1 MGHRA, CDR2 YSYEKL. This CDR3 comprises 14 residues.

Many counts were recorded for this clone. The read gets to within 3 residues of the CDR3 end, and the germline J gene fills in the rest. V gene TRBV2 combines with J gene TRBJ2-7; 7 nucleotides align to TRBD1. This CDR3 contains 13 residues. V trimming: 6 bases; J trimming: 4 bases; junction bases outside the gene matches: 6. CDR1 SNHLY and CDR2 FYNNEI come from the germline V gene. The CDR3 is CASRGTESYEQYF. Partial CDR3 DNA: TGTGCCAGCAGGGGGACAGAGTCGTACGAG.